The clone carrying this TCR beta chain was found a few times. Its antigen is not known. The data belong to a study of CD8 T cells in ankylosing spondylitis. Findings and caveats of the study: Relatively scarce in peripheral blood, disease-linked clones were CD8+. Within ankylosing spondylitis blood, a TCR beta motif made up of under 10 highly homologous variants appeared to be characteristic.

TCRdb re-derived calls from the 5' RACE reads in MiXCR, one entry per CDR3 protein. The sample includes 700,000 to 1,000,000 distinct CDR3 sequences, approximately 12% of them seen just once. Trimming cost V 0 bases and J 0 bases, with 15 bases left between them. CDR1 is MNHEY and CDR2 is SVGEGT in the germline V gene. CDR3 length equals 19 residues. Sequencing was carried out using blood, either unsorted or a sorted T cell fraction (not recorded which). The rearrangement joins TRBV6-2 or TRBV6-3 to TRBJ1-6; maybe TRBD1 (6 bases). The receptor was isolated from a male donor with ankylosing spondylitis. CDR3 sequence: CASSYSGARRISYNSPLHF. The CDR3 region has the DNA TGTGCCAGCAGTTACTCGGGGGCCCGCCGGATCTCCTATAATTCACCCCTCCACTTT.